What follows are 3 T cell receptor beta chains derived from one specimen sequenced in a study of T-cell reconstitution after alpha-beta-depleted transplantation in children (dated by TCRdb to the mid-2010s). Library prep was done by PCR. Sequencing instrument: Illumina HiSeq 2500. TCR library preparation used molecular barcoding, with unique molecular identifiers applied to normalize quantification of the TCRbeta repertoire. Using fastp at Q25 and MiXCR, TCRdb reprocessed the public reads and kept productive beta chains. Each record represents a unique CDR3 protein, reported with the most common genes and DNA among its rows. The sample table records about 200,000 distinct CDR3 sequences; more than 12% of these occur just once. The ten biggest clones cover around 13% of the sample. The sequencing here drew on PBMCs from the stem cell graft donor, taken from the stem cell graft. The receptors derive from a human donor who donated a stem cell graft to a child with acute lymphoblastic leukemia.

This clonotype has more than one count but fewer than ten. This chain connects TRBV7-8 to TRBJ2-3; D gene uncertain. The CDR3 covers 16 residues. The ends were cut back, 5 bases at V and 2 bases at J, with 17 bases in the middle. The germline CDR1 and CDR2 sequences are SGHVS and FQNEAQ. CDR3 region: CASSPQGGTATDTQYF. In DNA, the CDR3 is TGTGCCAGCAGCCCCCAAGGCGGAACGGCCACAGATACGCAGTATTTT.

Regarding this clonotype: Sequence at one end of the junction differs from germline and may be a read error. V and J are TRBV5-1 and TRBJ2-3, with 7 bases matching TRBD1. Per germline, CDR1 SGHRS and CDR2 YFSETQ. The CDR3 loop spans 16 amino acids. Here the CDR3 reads CASSLGRQGITHTQYF. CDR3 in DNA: TGCGCCAGCAGCTTGGGTAGACAGGGAATCACACATACGCAGTATTTT. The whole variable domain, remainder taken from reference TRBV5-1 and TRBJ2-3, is KAGVTQTPRYLIKTRGQQVTLSCSPISGHRSVSWYQQTPGQGLQFLFEYFSETQRNKGNFPGRFSGRQFSNSRSEMNVSTLELGDSALYLCASSLGRQGITHTQYFGPGTRLTVL.

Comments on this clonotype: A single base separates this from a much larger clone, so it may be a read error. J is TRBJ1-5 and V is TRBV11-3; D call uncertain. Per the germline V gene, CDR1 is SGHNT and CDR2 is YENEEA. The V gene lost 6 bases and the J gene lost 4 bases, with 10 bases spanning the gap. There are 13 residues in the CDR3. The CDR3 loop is CASRPGRNQPQHF. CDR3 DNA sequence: TGTGCCAGCAGACCCGGGAGGAATCAGCCCCAGCATTTT.